A selection of T cell receptor beta chains follows, all from one sample in a study of blood T cells in healthy people across ages. Each CDR3 protein is one row after TCRdb ran MiXCR on the 5' RACE reads. The sample holds roughly 720,000 distinct CDR3 sequences, 53% seen once. Sequences were obtained from blood. These receptors were obtained from an older man in good health. Each CDR3 is given with its conserved first and last residue. Fields, in order: V gene, clone size, CDR3 length, J gene, D gene, CDR3 protein, CDR3 DNA. The D gene is left open where the match is weak. A clone size is listed for some rows: how often the clone was seen (once, few, many), or a class if it is expanded.

>TRBV6-5|few|15|TRBJ2-7|-
CASSRTGTASNEQYF
TGTGCCAGCAGCCGGACCGGGACCGCCTCTAACGAGCAGTACTTC
>TRBV21-1|few|14|TRBJ1-1|-
CASSNSSSHTEAFF
TGTGCCAGCAGCAATAGTAGTTCTCACACTGAAGCTTTCTTT
>TRBV2|-|12|TRBJ2-7|-
CASDEENYEQYF
TGTGCCAGCGACGAAGAGAACTACGAGCAGTACTTC
>TRBV12-3/TRBV12-4|once|16|TRBJ2-5|TRBD1
CASSLYRDRVQETQYF
TGTGCCAGCAGCCTATATCGGGACAGAGTCCAGGAGACCCAGTACTTC
>TRBV24-1|-|11|TRBJ2-1|-
CATSDLQAQFF
TGTGCCACCAGTGATTTGCAGGCCCAGTTCTTC
>TRBV20-1|-|12|TRBJ2-3|-
CSVPLGADTQYF
TGCAGTGTTCCACTAGGAGCAGATACGCAGTATTTT
>TRBV20-1|few|14|TRBJ2-7|TRBD2
CSAAHSGSTYEQYF
TGCAGTGCTGCCCATAGCGGGAGCACCTACGAGCAGTACTTC
>TRBV6-6|-|14|TRBJ2-7|TRBD2
CASRRASGDYEQYF
TGTGCCAGCAGGCGGGCTAGCGGAGACTACGAGCAGTACTTC
>TRBV7-2|-|15|TRBJ2-7|TRBD1
CASSSQGALNYEQYF
TGTGCCAGCAGCTCACAGGGGGCGCTGAACTACGAGCAGTACTTC
>TRBV30|-|14|TRBJ1-2|TRBD1
CAWSSTQGAYGYTF
TGTGCCTGGAGTTCCACACAGGGGGCGTATGGCTACACCTTC
>TRBV2|-|14|TRBJ1-5|-
CASSERTPNQPQHF
TGTGCCAGCAGTGAAAGGACACCCAATCAGCCCCAGCATTTT
>TRBV5-1|-|15|TRBJ2-1|TRBD2
CASSLETSGWGEQFF
TGCGCCAGCAGCTTGGAGACTAGCGGCTGGGGTGAGCAGTTCTTC
>TRBV6-5|-|14|TRBJ1-2|-
CASSYQETNYGYTF
TGTGCCAGCAGTTACCAAGAAACAAACTATGGCTACACCTTC
>TRBV4-1|-|13|TRBJ2-3|-
CASSQGRPTDAYF
TGCGCCAGCAGCCAAGGCAGGCCAACGGACGCGTATTTT
>TRBV9|few|14|TRBJ1-1|TRBD1
CASSTGQGRTEAFF
TGTGCCAGCAGCACAGGACAGGGGAGGACTGAAGCTTTCTTT
>TRBV29-1|-|15|TRBJ1-2|TRBD1
CSVEPNRGANYGYTF
TGCAGCGTTGAACCCAACAGGGGTGCAAACTATGGCTACACCTTC
>TRBV5-1|-|15|TRBJ2-5|-
CASSLDGQPQETQYF
TGCGCCAGCAGCTTGGACGGACAGCCCCAAGAGACCCAGTACTTC
>TRBV6-6|-|17|TRBJ2-7|TRBD2
CASRRGLAGALSYEQYF
TGTGCCAGCAGAAGGGGACTAGCGGGAGCATTATCCTACGAGCAGTACTTC
>TRBV6-1|-|16|TRBJ2-3|TRBD2
CASSELTSGRGLNAYF
TGTGCCAGCAGTGAATTGACTAGCGGGAGAGGGCTTAACGCGTATTTT
>TRBV6-1|-|17|TRBJ2-7|TRBD2
CASTNRTSGGSSYEQYF
TGTGCCAGCACCAACAGGACTAGCGGGGGGAGCTCCTACGAGCAGTACTTC
>TRBV20-1|-|16|TRBJ1-2|-
CSARDPWTGPWDGYTF
TGCAGTGCTAGAGATCCGTGGACCGGTCCGTGGGATGGCTACACCTTC
>TRBV6-5|-|11|TRBJ2-1|-
CASSYSHEQFF
TGTGCCAGCAGTTACTCGCATGAGCAGTTCTTC
>TRBV7-3|-|13|TRBJ2-5|-
CASSLTRGETQYF
TGTGCCAGCAGCTTGACAAGGGGAGAGACCCAGTACTTC
>TRBV15|few|13|TRBJ2-1|-
CATGENTYNEQFF
TGTGCCACCGGGGAGAATACCTACAATGAGCAGTTCTTC
>TRBV7-6|few|17|TRBJ2-7|TRBD2
CASSSPTDSGREYEQYF
TGTGCCAGCAGCTCACCGACGGATAGCGGGAGAGAGTACGAGCAGTACTTC
>TRBV27|few|15|TRBJ2-3|-
CASPPGETGHRYAYF
TGTGCCAGCCCCCCGGGGGAGACGGGGCACAGATACGCGTATTTT
>TRBV7-9|few|17|TRBJ1-5|-
CASSPGRGGLFNQPQHF
TGTGCCAGCAGCCCCGGGAGGGGAGGGCTCTTCAATCAGCCCCAGCATTTT
>TRBV5-1|few|15|TRBJ2-1|TRBD2
CASSVSGSDYNEQFF
TGCGCCAGCAGCGTTAGCGGGTCCGACTACAATGAGCAGTTCTTC
>TRBV18|many|13|TRBJ2-1|-
CASSPPVGGEQFF
TGTGCCAGCTCACCACCAGTGGGCGGTGAGCAGTTCTTC
>TRBV7-2|few|11|TRBJ2-1|-
CASSLAGDPFF
TGTGCCAGCAGCTTAGCGGGGGATCCGTTCTTC
>TRBV6-6|few|14|TRBJ2-7|TRBD1
CASRRQGVRGEQYF
TGTGCCAGCAGAAGACAGGGGGTAAGGGGCGAGCAGTACTTC
>TRBV29-1|-|12|TRBJ2-7|-
CSVNRGGNEQYF
TGCAGCGTCAACAGGGGGGGGAACGAGCAGTACTTC
>TRBV3-1|-|14|TRBJ1-1|-
CASSQVGAKTEAFF
TGTGCCAGCAGCCAAGTTGGGGCTAAAACTGAAGCTTTCTTT
>TRBV2|-|15|TRBJ2-7|-
CASSVITGLSNEQYF
TGTGCCAGCAGCGTTATTACAGGTTTAAGTAACGAGCAGTACTTC
>TRBV2|-|14|TRBJ1-2|TRBD1
CASSGDRGKGGYTF
TGTGCCAGCAGTGGGGACAGGGGGAAAGGAGGCTACACCTTC
>TRBV10-3|-|15|TRBJ2-1|TRBD2
CAISESQRGNNEQFF
TGTGCCATCAGTGAGTCGCAGCGGGGGAACAATGAGCAGTTCTTC
>TRBV20-1|-|12|TRBJ2-7|TRBD2
CSAASGYYEQYF
TGCAGTGCCGCTAGCGGCTACTACGAGCAGTACTTC
>TRBV7-9|few|16|TRBJ2-7|TRBD1
CAVLPTGGFNSYEQYF
TGTGCCGTGCTCCCGACAGGGGGCTTTAATTCCTACGAGCAGTACTTC